These 24 T cell receptor beta chains came from one sample sequenced in a study of CD4+ T cells in melanoma. Measured with immunoSEQ multiplex PCR; TCRdb has only the in-frame clones, and not every one. The sample consists of over 8,000 clones, about 78% of them appearing once. The sequencing input was tumor tissue. These receptors were collected from a human donor with melanoma.

This sequence joins TRBV6-5 and TRBJ1-1; D ambiguous. The CDR3 has 13 amino acids. V gave up 2 bases and J gave up 7 bases, with 11 bases separating them. Germline CDR1 reads MNHEY; CDR2 reads SVGAGI. The CDR3 DNA reads as TGTGCCAGCAGTTACACAAGAAGCAGTGAAGCTTTCTTT. Protein sequence: CASSYTRSSEAFF.

For the CDR3, the DNA is TGCAGCGTTGAACCGGGGGGCGAGACCCAGTACTTC. It specifies CSVEPGGETQYF. V gene TRBV29-1 combines with J gene TRBJ2-5; the D gene is possibly TRBD2 (7 bases). V was pared by 2 bases and J by 5 bases, with 9 bases between. CDR3 length: 12 amino acids. Germline loops: CDR1 SQVTM, CDR2 ANQGSEA.

This rearrangement joins TRBV5-4 to TRBJ2-7; no reliable D call. V lost 3 bases, J lost 4 bases, and 20 bases lay in between. The CDR3 contains 16 residues. Germline V lookup: CDR1 SGHNT, CDR2 YYREEE (reference sequence). In DNA, the CDR3 is TGTGCCAGCAGCTCGGGCGGCCCTCTCGCCCTGTACGAGCAGTACTTC. Its translation is CASSSGGPLALYEQYF.

The chain joins TRBV25-1 to TRBJ1-4; D unresolved. CDR3 length equals 14 residues. The germline V gene encodes CDR1 MGHDK and CDR2 SYGVNS. With 6 bases removed from V and 5 bases from J, the gap between germline ends came to 13 bases. The CDR3 sequence: CASSPLSDNEKLFF. The CDR3 DNA reads TGTGCCAGCAGCCCTCTTAGTGACAATGAAAAACTGTTTTTT.

The chain uses TRBV19 and TRBJ1-2, with D uncertain. The germline V and J ends were trimmed by 6 bases and 5 bases, with 10 bases remaining between them. From germline, CDR1 is LNHDA and CDR2 SQIVND (reference sequence). The CDR3 sequence is 12 residues long. This CDR3 is CASSNGRYGYTF. CDR3 DNA: TGTGCCAGTAGCAATGGGAGATATGGCTACACCTTC.

This chain uses TRBV4-1 with TRBJ2-3; D may be TRBD1 (5 bases). V lost 2 bases and J 5 bases, leaving 14 bases between the germline ends. The germline gives CDR1 MGHRA, CDR2 YSYEKL. The CDR3 sequence is 15 residues long. CDR3 region: CASSQRARVGDTQYF. The CDR3 region has the DNA TGCGCCAGCAGCCAAAGGGCCAGGGTAGGAGATACGCAGTATTTT.

The rearrangement uses TRBV7-6 and TRBJ1-2, with 10 bases lining up with TRBD1. Trimming took 5 bases from V and 7 from J; bases not matched to a gene: 10. From germline, CDR1 is SGHVS and CDR2 FNYEAQ. The CDR3 covers 15 residues. In DNA form, the CDR3 reads TGTGCCAGCAGCCCGGTGGGACAGGGGTTCGGTGGCTACACCTTC. This codes for CASSPVGQGFGGYTF.

V gene TRBV7-9 combines with J gene TRBJ1-2; the match to TRBD1 covers 9 bases. Germline V lookup: CDR1 SEHNR, CDR2 FQNEAQ (reference sequence). J gave up 3 bases and V 6 bases, and 5 bases lay outside the gene matches. The CDR3 length is 14 residues. CDR3 residues: CASRRQGEDYGYTF. In DNA, the CDR3 is TGTGCCAGCAGGAGACAGGGGGAGGACTATGGCTACACCTTC.

This rearrangement joins TRBV5-5 to TRBJ2-1, with a tentative D call TRBD2 (7 bases). The germline V and J ends were trimmed by 2 bases and 0 bases, with 12 bases remaining between them. There are 16 residues in the CDR3. CDR1 is SGHKS and CDR2 is YYEKEE in the germline V gene (reference sequence). The CDR3 DNA sequence: TGTGCCAGCAGCTTCCGCGGGGGCAGCTCCTACAATGAGCAGTTCTTC. Translation: CASSFRGGSSYNEQFF.

The V gene is TRBV19, the J gene TRBJ1-6; unclear D gene. V lost 6 bases, J lost 7 bases, and 10 bases lay in between. Germline V lookup: CDR1 LNHDA, CDR2 SQIVND (reference sequence). The CDR3 extends over 13 amino acids. CDR3: CASRDLGNSPLHF. The CDR3 nucleotides read TGTGCCAGTAGGGACCTAGGGAATTCACCCCTCCACTTT. Full variable domain (outside the CDR3, taken from reference TRBV19 and TRBJ1-6): DGGITQSPKYLFRKEGQNVTLSCEQNLNHDAMYWYRQDPGQGLRLIYYSQIVNDFQKGDIAEGYSVSREKKESFPLTVTSAQKNPTAFYLCASRDLGNSPLHFGNGTRLTVT.

The genes are TRBV11-2 and TRBJ2-7; D is ambiguous. V lost 1 base, J lost 6 bases, and 4 bases lay in between. The CDR3 is 11 amino acids. In germline, CDR1 is SGHAT, CDR2 FQNNGV. CDR3 protein: CASSLVGEQYF. CDR3 nucleotide sequence: TGTGCCAGCAGCTTAGTCGGCGAGCAGTACTTC.

The chain recombines TRBV2 with TRBJ2-1, with 8 bases fitting TRBD2. The V gene end was trimmed by 7 bases and the J gene end by 0 bases; junction bases not matched to a gene: 5. The CDR3 has 15 residues. CDR1 and CDR2 (germline): SNHLY, FYNNEI. In DNA form, the CDR3 reads TGTGCCAGCATGCGAAGCGGGGGCTCCTACAATGAGCAGTTCTTC. Translated: CASMRSGGSYNEQFF.

The gene calls are TRBV11-2 and TRBJ1-6; D unclear. This CDR3 has 15 amino acids. The germline CDR1 and CDR2 sequences are SGHAT and FQNNGV. Trimming pared 4 bases from V and 6 bases from J, leaving 13 bases between. CDR3 in DNA: TGTGCCAGCAGCTCTACCGGGAGAGGTAATTCACCCCTCCACTTT. Translating gives CASSSTGRGNSPLHF.

This chain's CDR3 is CASGSGQGPPQHF. The CDR3 DNA sequence: TGTGCCAGCGGTAGTGGACAGGGTCCGCCCCAGCATTTT. V is TRBV5-6 and J is TRBJ1-5, with 8 bases aligning to TRBD1. From germline, CDR1 is SGHDT and CDR2 YYEEEE. There are 13 residues in the CDR3. Trimming removed 7 bases from V and 9 bases from J; junction bases left unmatched: 9.

The J gene is TRBJ1-2, the V gene TRBV6-6, with no clear D. Trimming removed 5 bases from V and 1 base from J, with 8 bases in between. This CDR3 has 13 residues. Germline values: CDR1 MNHNY, CDR2 SVGAGI (reference sequence). In DNA form, the CDR3 reads TGTGCCAGCAGTCCCGACGGTAACTATGGCTACACCTTC. It yields the protein CASSPDGNYGYTF.

This clone was seen a few times. This chain joins TRBV7-2 and TRBJ2-7; maybe TRBD1 (6 bases). Looked up from germline, CDR1 is SGHTA and CDR2 is FQGNSA. Trimming shortened V by 2 bases and J by 7 bases, and 12 bases separated the two germline ends. The CDR3 is made up of 13 amino acids. The CDR3 DNA sequence: TGTGCCAGCAGCTTAAAGGGGGTTACGGAGCAGTACTTC. It specifies CASSLKGVTEQYF.

This clone has only one observation. J is TRBJ2-7 and V is TRBV2; tentatively, D is TRBD1 (6 bases). Trimming removed 6 bases from V and 3 bases from J, with 18 bases in between. CDR1 and CDR2 (germline): SNHLY, FYNNEI. The CDR3 length is 15 residues. Written as DNA, the CDR3 is TGTGCCAGCAGCTACTACACGGGACAACACTACGAGCAGTACTTC. This codes for CASSYYTGQHYEQYF.

This chain joins TRBV5-1 and TRBJ2-2; D is unresolved. The CDR3 has 15 amino acids. V dropped 0 bases and J dropped 5 bases, with 11 bases sitting between them. CDR1 and CDR2 (germline): SGHRS, YFSETQ. As DNA, the CDR3 is TGCGCCAGCAGCTTGGGTCATGTGGCGACCGGGGAGCTGTTTTTT. Translating gives CASSLGHVATGELFF.

The gene calls are TRBV5-6 and TRBJ2-7; TRBD2 matches at 8 bases. The V and J ends lost 4 bases and 1 base, in that order; junction bases with no gene match: 7. CDR1 SGHDT and CDR2 YYEEEE come from the germline V gene. The CDR3 is 15 amino acids. CDR3 sequence reads: CASSLTSGQSYEQYF. In DNA form, the CDR3 reads TGTGCCAGCAGCCTCACTAGCGGACAATCCTACGAGCAGTACTTC.

V is TRBV11-1 and J is TRBJ2-7; D is possibly TRBD2 (6 bases). The CDR3 is made up of 15 amino acids. V shed 0 bases and J shed 0 bases, with 9 bases lying between them. Germline-derived CDR1 and CDR2 are SGHAT and FQDESV (reference sequence). The chain's CDR3 is CASSLALAFSYEQYF. In nucleotides, the CDR3 is TGTGCCAGCAGCTTAGCGCTAGCGTTCTCCTACGAGCAGTACTTC.

The genes are TRBV5-5 and TRBJ1-2; 8 nucleotides agree with TRBD1. J was trimmed by 7 bases and V by 5 bases; bases with no gene match: 4. The V gene's germline CDR1 is SGHKS and CDR2 YYEKEE (reference sequence). This CDR3 contains 12 residues. The CDR3 region is CASRSTGAGYTF. For the CDR3, the DNA is TGTGCCAGCAGATCGACAGGGGCTGGCTACACCTTC. Full variable domain (missing parts from reference TRBV5-5 and TRBJ1-2): DAGVTQSPTHLIKTRGQQVTLRCSPISGHKSVSWYQQVLGQGPQFIFQYYEKEERGRGNFPDRFSARQFPNYSSELNVNALLLGDSALYLCASRSTGAGYTFGSGTRLTVV.

The rearrangement joins TRBV2 to TRBJ1-4; D gene ambiguous. The V gene's germline CDR1 is SNHLY and CDR2 FYNNEI. V was clipped by 10 bases and J by 7 bases, with 22 bases between them. This CDR3 is built from 15 residues. The CDR3 nucleotides read TGTGCCATCGCACGGCAGCCCAGCGGTGCTGAAAAACTGTTTTTT. It codes for CAIARQPSGAEKLFF.

The V call is TRBV4-1, the J call TRBJ1-1; no firm D call. CDR1 is MGHRA, CDR2 YSYEKL, per germline. Trimming removed 0 bases at V and 5 bases at J, with 16 bases between. The CDR3 has 16 amino acids. CDR3 region: CASSQDRFQVGTEAFF. CDR3 bases: TGCGCCAGCAGCCAAGATCGGTTCCAGGTCGGGACTGAAGCTTTCTTT.

The chain employs TRBV5-4 and TRBJ1-5; D unclear. Trimming took 1 base from V and 3 from J, leaving 17 bases between them. CDR1 and CDR2 (germline): SGHNT, YYREEE (reference sequence). The CDR3 has 17 amino acids. This CDR3 is CASSLRLAVDDNQPQHF. CDR3 DNA sequence: TGTGCCAGCAGCTTGCGGTTGGCAGTAGACGACAATCAGCCCCAGCATTTT. The variable domain in full, completed from reference TRBV5-4 and TRBJ1-5, reads ETGVTQSPTHLIKTRGQQVTLRCSSQSGHNTVSWYQQALGQGPQFIFQYYREEENGRGNFPPRFSGLQFPNYSSELNVNALELDDSALYLCASSLRLAVDDNQPQHFGDGTRLSIL.